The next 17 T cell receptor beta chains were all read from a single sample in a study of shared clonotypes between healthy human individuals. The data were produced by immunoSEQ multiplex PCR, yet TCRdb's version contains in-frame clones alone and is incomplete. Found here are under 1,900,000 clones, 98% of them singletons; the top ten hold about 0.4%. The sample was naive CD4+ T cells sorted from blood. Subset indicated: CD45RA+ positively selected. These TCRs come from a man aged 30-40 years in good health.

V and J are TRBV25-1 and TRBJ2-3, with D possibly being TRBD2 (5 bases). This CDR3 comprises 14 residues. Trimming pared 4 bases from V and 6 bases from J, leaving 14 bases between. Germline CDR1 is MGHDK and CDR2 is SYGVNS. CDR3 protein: CASSGIGGGDTQYF. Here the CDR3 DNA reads TGTGCCAGCAGTGGCATCGGAGGCGGCGATACGCAGTATTTT.

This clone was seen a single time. CDR3 loop: CASSPTGSPSNQPQHF. The CDR3 DNA sequence: TGTGCCAGCTCACCCACAGGGAGTCCAAGCAATCAGCCCCAGCATTTT. The genes are TRBV18 and TRBJ1-5, with D maybe TRBD1 (6 bases). Germline V lookup: CDR1 KGHSH, CDR2 LQKENI. V gave up 3 bases and J gave up 1 base, with 13 bases separating them. The CDR3 loop spans 16 amino acids.

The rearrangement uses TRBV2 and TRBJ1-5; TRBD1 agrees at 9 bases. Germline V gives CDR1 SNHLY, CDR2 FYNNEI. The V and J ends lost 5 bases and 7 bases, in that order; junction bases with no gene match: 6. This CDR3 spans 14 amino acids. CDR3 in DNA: TGTGCCAGCAGTTGGGACAGGGCCGGGCAGCCCCAGCATTTT. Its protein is CASSWDRAGQPQHF.

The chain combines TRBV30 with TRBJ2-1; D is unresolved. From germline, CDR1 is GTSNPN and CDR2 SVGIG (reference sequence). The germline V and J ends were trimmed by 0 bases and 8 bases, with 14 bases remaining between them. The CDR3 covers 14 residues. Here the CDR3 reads CAWSVNGPLDEQFF. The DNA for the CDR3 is TGTGCCTGGAGTGTAAATGGCCCGTTGGATGAGCAGTTCTTC.

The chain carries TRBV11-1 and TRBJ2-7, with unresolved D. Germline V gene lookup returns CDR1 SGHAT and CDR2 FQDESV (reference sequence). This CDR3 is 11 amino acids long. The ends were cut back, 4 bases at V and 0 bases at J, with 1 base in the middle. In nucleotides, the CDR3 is TGTGCCAGCAGCTCCTCCTACGAGCAGTACTTC. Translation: CASSSSYEQYF.

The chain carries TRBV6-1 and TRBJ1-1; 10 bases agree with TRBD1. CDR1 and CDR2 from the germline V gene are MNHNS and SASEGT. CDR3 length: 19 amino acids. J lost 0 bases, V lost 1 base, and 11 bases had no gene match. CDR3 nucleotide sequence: TGTGCCAGCAGTGAAGGAGCGGGGACAGGGGCAGTCATGAACACTGAAGCTTTCTTT. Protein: CASSEGAGTGAVMNTEAFF.

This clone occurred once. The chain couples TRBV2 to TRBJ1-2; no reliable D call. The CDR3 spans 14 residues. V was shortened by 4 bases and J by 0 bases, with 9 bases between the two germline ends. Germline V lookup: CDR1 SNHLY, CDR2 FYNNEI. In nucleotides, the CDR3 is TGTGCCAGCAGTGGCCCCAGAGCTAACTATGGCTACACCTTC. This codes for CASSGPRANYGYTF.

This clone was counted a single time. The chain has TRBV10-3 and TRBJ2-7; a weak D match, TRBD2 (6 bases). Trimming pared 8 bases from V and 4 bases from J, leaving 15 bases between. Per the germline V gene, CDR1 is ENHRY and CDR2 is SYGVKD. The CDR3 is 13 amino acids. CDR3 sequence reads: CAIHSGNLYEQYF. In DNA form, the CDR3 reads TGTGCCATCCATAGCGGAAACCTTTACGAGCAGTACTTC.

The CDR3 sequence: CSAHGGDTQYF. The CDR3 coding sequence is TGCAGCGCCCACGGGGGGGATACGCAGTATTTT. The chain is built from TRBV29-1 and TRBJ2-3; 7 nucleotides agree with TRBD2. Germline assignment: CDR1 SQVTM and CDR2 ANQGSEA. The CDR3 runs 11 residues. Losses at the gene ends were 7 bases for V and 6 bases for J; bases not matched to a gene: 4.

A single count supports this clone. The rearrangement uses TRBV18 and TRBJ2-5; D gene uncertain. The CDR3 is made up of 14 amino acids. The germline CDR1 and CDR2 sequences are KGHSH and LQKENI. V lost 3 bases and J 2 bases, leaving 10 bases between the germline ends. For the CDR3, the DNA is TGTGCCAGCTCACCCCTTGATCAGCAAGAGACCCAGTACTTC. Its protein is CASSPLDQQETQYF.

The CDR3: CASSPTGKDYGYTF. The CDR3 region has the DNA TGTGCCAGCTCACCGACAGGGAAGGACTATGGCTACACCTTC. The rearrangement uses TRBV18 and TRBJ1-2; TRBD1 matches at 7 bases. The germline V gene has CDR1 KGHSH and CDR2 LQKENI. The CDR3 consists of 14 residues. J lost 3 bases, V lost 3 bases, and 4 bases had no gene match.

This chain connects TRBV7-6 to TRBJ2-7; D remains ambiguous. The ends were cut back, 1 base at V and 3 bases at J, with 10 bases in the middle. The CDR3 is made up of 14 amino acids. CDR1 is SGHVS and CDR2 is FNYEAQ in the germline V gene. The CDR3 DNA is TGTGCCAGCAGCTTAGTACCCTTAAACTACGAGCAGTACTTC. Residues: CASSLVPLNYEQYF.

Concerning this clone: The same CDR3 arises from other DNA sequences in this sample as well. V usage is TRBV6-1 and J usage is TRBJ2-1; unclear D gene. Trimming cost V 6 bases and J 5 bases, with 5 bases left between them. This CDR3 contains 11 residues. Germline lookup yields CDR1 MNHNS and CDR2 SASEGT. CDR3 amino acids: CASRRDNEQFF. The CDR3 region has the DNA TGTGCCAGCAGACGGGACAATGAGCAGTTCTTC.

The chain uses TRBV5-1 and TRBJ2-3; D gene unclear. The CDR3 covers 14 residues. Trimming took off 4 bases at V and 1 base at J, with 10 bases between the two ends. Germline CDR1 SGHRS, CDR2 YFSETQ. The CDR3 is CASSRRGGTDTQYF. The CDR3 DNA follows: TGCGCCAGCAGCCGGAGAGGCGGCACAGATACGCAGTATTTT.

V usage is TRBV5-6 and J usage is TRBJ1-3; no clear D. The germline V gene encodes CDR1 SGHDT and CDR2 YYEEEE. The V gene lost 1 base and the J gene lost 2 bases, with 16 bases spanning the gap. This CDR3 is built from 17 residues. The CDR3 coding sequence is TGTGCCAGCAGCTTGTTCGAGCGCGGAGGAACTGGAAACACCATATATTTT. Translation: CASSLFERGGTGNTIYF.

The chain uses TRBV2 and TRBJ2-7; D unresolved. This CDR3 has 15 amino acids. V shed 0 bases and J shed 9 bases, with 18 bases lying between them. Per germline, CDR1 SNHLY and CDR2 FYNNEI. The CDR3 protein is CASSEARLGSSAQYF. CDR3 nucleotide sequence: TGTGCCAGCAGTGAAGCGCGTCTGGGGTCGTCGGCGCAGTACTTC.

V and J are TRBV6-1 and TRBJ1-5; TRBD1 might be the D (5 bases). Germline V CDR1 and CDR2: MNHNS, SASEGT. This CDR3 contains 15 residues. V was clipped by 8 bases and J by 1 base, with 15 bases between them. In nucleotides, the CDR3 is TGTGCCAGCTTGCTACGGGGCTTGAGCAATCAGCCCCAGCATTTT. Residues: CASLLRGLSNQPQHF.